The T cell receptor beta chain under discussion was sequenced for a study of T cell changes during pregnancy in multiple sclerosis (dated by TCRdb to 2018 to 2020). With regard to the full study: In women with multiple sclerosis, the researchers looked at how the T cell repertoire shifted as pregnancy progressed.

To note about this clone: Which antigen it targets is not known. Base qualities are missing; no much larger clone stands one base away.

For CDR1 and CDR2, the germline V gene lists SGDLS and YYNGEE. V and J lose 3 bases and 1 base, and a span of 10 bases separates them. The CDR3 numbers 14 residues from cysteine through phenylalanine. The only DNA kept is the CDR3, 42 bases in frame from the first base. The library was obtained by the immunoSEQ multiplex PCR assay. TCRdb's version of the immuneACCESS table is confined to in-frame rearrangements and falls short of the full clone set. An unresolved V gene accounts for under half of the shortfall where checked; the remainder is of unknown origin. A total of around 47,000 clones appear in this sample, 95% to 97% of them only once. The ten largest clones add up to about 1% of the sample.

The chain employs TRBV9 and TRBJ1-1, and possibly TRBD1, on 6 matching bases. This specimen consisted of peripheral blood, obtained in the second trimester of pregnancy. The sequence was obtained from a female donor with multiple sclerosis, enrolled in a pregnancy study. The sequenced DNA: TGTGCCAGCAGCGCCCAACAGGGGAACACTGAAGCTTTCTTT. The encoded protein is CASSAQQGNTEAFF.